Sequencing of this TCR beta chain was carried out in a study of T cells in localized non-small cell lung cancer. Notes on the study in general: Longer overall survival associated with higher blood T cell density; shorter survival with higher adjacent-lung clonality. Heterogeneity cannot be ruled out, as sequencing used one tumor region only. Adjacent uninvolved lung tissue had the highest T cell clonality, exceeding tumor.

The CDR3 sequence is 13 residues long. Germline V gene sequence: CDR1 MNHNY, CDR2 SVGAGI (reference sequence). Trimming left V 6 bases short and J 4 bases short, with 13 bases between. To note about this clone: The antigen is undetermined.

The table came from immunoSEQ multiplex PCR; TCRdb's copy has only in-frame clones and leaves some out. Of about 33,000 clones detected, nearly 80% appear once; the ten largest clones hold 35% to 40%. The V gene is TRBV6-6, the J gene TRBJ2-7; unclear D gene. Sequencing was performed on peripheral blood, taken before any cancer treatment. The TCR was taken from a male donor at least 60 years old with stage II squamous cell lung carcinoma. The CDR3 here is CASSLSTDYEQYF. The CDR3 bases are TGTGCCAGCAGCCTCTCAACAGATTACGAGCAGTACTTC.